The T cell receptor (beta chain) described here comes from a study of T cell responses to AZD1222 COVID-19 vaccine. Study-level information: Second-dose intervals near 4 or 12 weeks were combined.

The V gene end was trimmed by 8 bases and the J gene end by 3 bases; junction bases not matched to a gene: 5. Germline V gene data show CDR1 as MNHEY and CDR2 as SVGAGI. The CDR3 runs to 13 residues. Repertoires were generated with immunoSEQ multiplex PCR, while TCRdb's copy carries only in-frame clones and drops some. The table shows 85,000 to 100,000 clones, with around 94% occurring only once. General study results and limits: Seropositivity was recorded at baseline in only five to seven AZD1222 recipients. Vaccine-associated CD4 TCRs spanned spike, dominant at 160-218 and 743-854. The sample set comprised mostly white British donors with more females, and clonal diversity was possibly underestimated.

Comments on this clone: Its matching antigen is unknown.

Sequencing was performed on peripheral blood, taken on day 0 of AZD1222 vaccination. This sequence was found in an adult in good health. The chain carries TRBV6-5 and TRBJ2-7; TRBD1 aligns across 9 bases. As DNA, the CDR3 is TGTGCCAGCCGCGGACAGGGGATCTACGAGCAGTACTTC. It specifies CASRGQGIYEQYF.